Sequencing of this TCR beta chain was carried out in a study of T cells expressing NK-cell markers. About the research overall: Seven of eight sequenced donors tested HCMV-seropositive; one tested seronegative.

With regard to this clonotype: Its antigen is not identified.

UMIs were included in TCR beta cDNA generated by 5'RACE template switching. TCRdb re-analyzed the 5' RACE reads; it lists each CDR3 protein once, without DNA. Its table lists 500,000 to 600,000 distinct CDR3 sequences. Study-level findings and limits: About 6 donors had dominant NKG2C+ clonotypes that comprised about 1.0-8% of their CD8+ T cells.

The CDR3 totals 15 residues. The germline V gene encodes CDR1 SGHTS and CDR2 YDEGEE. Specimen: blood T cells: a sorted CD56 or NKG2C T cell subset, CD4+ or CD8+ T cells, or bulk PBMC T cells (not recorded which). This chain joins TRBV5-8 and TRBJ2-1; TCRdb gives TRBD2 as the D gene, but with no DNA this cannot be confirmed. This TCR was sampled from a man between 18 and 35 years old in good health. The CDR3 loop reads CASSPTGTSLNEQFF.